The 31 T cell receptor beta chains below were found in one sample sequenced in a study of CD8+ T cells in alopecia areata. RNA extraction and reverse transcription yielded cDNA as sequencing template. Some clones are missing from TCRdb's copy, which holds only in-frame ones; the method was immunoSEQ multiplex PCR. The data show approximately 150,000 clones, with 65% to 75% seen just once and 9.5% to 12% held by the top ten. The sample here was CD8+ T cells sorted from blood, taken at week 0. These receptors all stem from a human donor with alopecia areata.

On this clone: The same CDR3 is also encoded by other DNA sequences in this sample. The chain joins TRBV7-9 to TRBJ2-7; D is undetermined. The germline V gene encodes CDR1 SEHNR and CDR2 FQNEAQ (reference sequence). V was shortened by 1 base and J by 6 bases, with 4 bases between the two germline ends. This CDR3 has 11 amino acids. The CDR3 protein is CASSLVGEQYF. The DNA for the CDR3 is TGTGCCAGCAGCTTAGTGGGCGAGCAGTACTTC.

The chain couples TRBV30 to TRBJ2-7, with D perhaps TRBD2 (6 bases). Germline V gives CDR1 GTSNPN, CDR2 SVGIG (reference sequence). V lost 5 bases, J lost 3 bases, and 11 bases lay in between. CDR3 length: 12 residues. DNA for the CDR3: TGTGCCTGGGAGGGAGGTCGCTACGAGCAGTACTTC. This codes for CAWEGGRYEQYF.

This clone was seen a single time. The V and J genes are TRBV7-9 and TRBJ1-2; 7 bases map to TRBD1. J gave up 0 bases and V 3 bases, and 4 bases lay outside the gene matches. CDR3 size: 15 residues. Per the germline V gene, CDR1 is SEHNR and CDR2 is FQNEAQ (reference sequence). CDR3 DNA: TGTGCCAGCAGCTTGCGGGGACAGACTAACTATGGCTACACCTTC. Translation: CASSLRGQTNYGYTF.

The rearrangement links TRBV27 to TRBJ1-1; D call uncertain. The CDR3 has 13 amino acids. The germline V gene has CDR1 MNHEY and CDR2 SMNVEV (reference sequence). Trimming shortened V by 6 bases and J by 11 bases, and 19 bases separated the two germline ends. CDR3 region: CASSPYLGIGAFF. The CDR3 DNA sequence: TGTGCCAGCAGCCCCTATCTCGGTATCGGGGCTTTCTTT.

The rearrangement links TRBV7-2 to TRBJ2-7; 7 bases fit TRBD2. This CDR3 spans 15 amino acids. Germline V gene data show CDR1 as SGHTA and CDR2 as FQGNSA. Trimming took 1 base from V and 3 from J; bases not matched to a gene: 6. CDR3 sequence reads: CASSLDLLAVYEQYF. The CDR3 DNA is TGTGCCAGCAGCTTAGACCTGCTAGCGGTCTACGAGCAGTACTTC.

In this sample, this clone turned up a few times. This chain connects TRBV5-1 to TRBJ2-2; perhaps TRBD1 as D (5 bases). The germline gives CDR1 SGHRS, CDR2 YFSETQ. V lost 8 bases to trimming and J lost 0 bases, with 20 bases between them. CDR3 length: 17 residues. Here the CDR3 DNA reads TGCGCCAGTAGATCCCCGGCCCAGGGTTCGAACACCGGGGAGCTGTTTTTT. Its translation is CASRSPAQGSNTGELFF.

CDR3: CASSTLAGGQSEQYF. The CDR3 bases are TGTGCCAGCAGCACCTTAGCGGGGGGGCAAAGTGAGCAGTACTTC. V and J are TRBV13 and TRBJ2-7; TRBD2 matches 11 bases. Germline CDR1 is PRHDT and CDR2 is FYEKMQ (reference sequence). V shed 5 bases and J 7 bases; nucleotides not matched to a gene: 10. CDR3 size: 15 residues.

The chain employs TRBV6-6 and TRBJ2-3; D is possibly TRBD2 (6 bases). Trimming took 3 bases from V and 2 from J, leaving 12 bases between them. CDR3 size: 15 residues. Germline-derived CDR1 and CDR2 are MNHNY and SVGAGI (reference sequence). CDR3 sequence: CASSYRAGNTDTQYF. For the CDR3, the DNA is TGTGCCAGCAGTTATCGAGCGGGTAACACAGATACGCAGTATTTT.

This clone was seen a few times. This chain connects TRBV27 to TRBJ2-1; possible D gene TRBD1, 6 bases. Germline V CDR1 and CDR2: MNHEY, SMNVEV (reference sequence). Trimming took 0 bases from V and 4 from J, leaving 16 bases between them. This CDR3 is 17 amino acids long. CDR3 bases: TGTGCCAGCAGTTTATCTATGGGACACCCCATTTACAATGAGCAGTTCTTC. Translating it yields CASSLSMGHPIYNEQFF.

The table lists this clone with a few counts. J is TRBJ2-7 and V is TRBV30, with 11 nucleotides matching TRBD1. Germline CDR1 is GTSNPN and CDR2 is SVGIG (reference sequence). The CDR3 extends over 14 amino acids. Losses at the gene ends were 2 bases for V and 2 bases for J; bases not matched to a gene: 2. The CDR3 spells CAWSPGQGAYEQYF. The CDR3, as DNA: TGTGCCTGGAGTCCGGGACAGGGGGCCTACGAGCAGTACTTC.

The V and J genes are TRBV4-2 and TRBJ2-2, with D hard to call. The CDR3 loop spans 17 amino acids. From germline, CDR1 is LGHNA and CDR2 YNFKEQ. V lost 0 bases and J 5 bases, leaving 16 bases between the germline ends. The chain's CDR3 is CASSQDPMGSGTGELFF. The CDR3 region has the DNA TGTGCCAGCAGCCAAGACCCTATGGGGTCTGGGACCGGGGAGCTGTTTTTT.

This clone has more than one count but fewer than ten. The chain combines TRBV30 with TRBJ2-1; D gene ambiguous. The CDR3 sequence is 12 residues long. CDR1 GTSNPN and CDR2 SVGIG come from the germline V gene (reference sequence). V was cut by 0 bases and J by 10 bases, with 10 bases left in between. The CDR3: CAWSVGSREQFF. The CDR3 DNA reads TGTGCCTGGAGTGTTGGGTCGCGGGAGCAGTTCTTC.

Comments on this clone: Different DNA sequences within this sample yield the same CDR3. The V gene is TRBV2, the J gene TRBJ2-5; D remains unclear. The CDR3 covers 12 residues. Looked up from germline, CDR1 is SNHLY and CDR2 is FYNNEI. Deletions cut 6 bases from V and 4 bases from J, with 9 bases between. Here the CDR3 DNA reads TGTGCCAGCAGGGGCGGCAGAGAGACCCAGTACTTC. Protein sequence: CASRGGRETQYF.

Concerning this clone: Other DNA sequences in this sample translate to the same CDR3. The chain has TRBV9 and TRBJ2-3; D not certain. Trimming pared 2 bases from V and 3 bases from J, leaving 4 bases between. This CDR3 has 12 residues. Per germline, CDR1 SGDLS and CDR2 YYNGEE. CDR3 loop: CASSVGTDTQYF. Here the CDR3 DNA reads TGTGCCAGCAGCGTGGGTACAGATACGCAGTATTTT.

The chain uses TRBV30 and TRBJ1-4; 8 bases align to TRBD1. This CDR3 comprises 13 residues. Per the germline V gene, CDR1 is GTSNPN and CDR2 is SVGIG (reference sequence). Germline trimming cut 1 base from V and 8 bases from J; bases unmatched to any gene: 3. Here the CDR3 DNA reads TGTGCCTGGAGTGAGACAGGGGAGGAAAAACTGTTTTTT. It codes for CAWSETGEEKLFF. Looking up the rest from reference TRBV30 and TRBJ1-4 gives the full variable domain: SQTIHQWPATLVQPVGSPLSLECTVEGTSNPNLYWYRQAAGRGLQLLFYSVGIGQISSEVPQNLSASRPQDRQFILSSKKLLLSDSGFYLCAWSETGEEKLFFGSGTQLSVL.

V usage is TRBV2 and J usage is TRBJ2-3; D is ambiguous. V shed 3 bases and J shed 2 bases, with 9 bases lying between them. From germline, CDR1 is SNHLY and CDR2 FYNNEI. The CDR3 is 14 amino acids. The CDR3 reads CASSEVGFTDTQYF. In DNA form, the CDR3 reads TGTGCCAGCAGTGAGGTGGGATTCACAGATACGCAGTATTTT. Filled out from reference TRBV2 and TRBJ2-3, the complete variable domain reads EPEVTQTPSHQVTQMGQEVILRCVPISNHLYFYWYRQILGQKVEFLVSFYNNEISEKSEIFDDQFSVERPDGSNFTLKIRSTKLEDSAMYFCASSEVGFTDTQYFGPGTRLTVL.

The chain recombines TRBV15 with TRBJ1-1; D unclear. Germline V gives CDR1 LNHNV, CDR2 YYDKDF (reference sequence). V was cut by 0 bases and J by 3 bases, with 8 bases left in between. This CDR3 has 14 amino acids. The CDR3 nucleotides are TGTGCCACCAGCAGAGATGGGTTGTACACTGAAGCTTTCTTT. It translates to CATSRDGLYTEAFF.

The V and J genes are TRBV11-2 and TRBJ2-3, with 7 nucleotides matching TRBD2. The germline V gene has CDR1 SGHAT and CDR2 FQNNGV. This CDR3 is 15 amino acids long. Trimming took 7 bases from V and 6 from J; bases not matched to a gene: 13. CDR3 sequence: CASKTRRGILDTQYF. DNA of the CDR3: TGTGCCAGCAAGACTAGGCGGGGGATTTTGGATACGCAGTATTTT.

V is TRBV7-6 and J is TRBJ2-7; a weak D match, TRBD1 (5 bases). Trimming left V 8 bases short and J 5 bases short, with 16 bases between. The germline V gene has CDR1 SGHVS and CDR2 FNYEAQ. CDR3 length: 13 amino acids. This CDR3 is CASSPKPRDEQYF. DNA for the CDR3: TGTGCCAGCTCTCCCAAGCCCAGGGACGAGCAGTACTTC.

V gene TRBV4-2 combines with J gene TRBJ1-2, with no clear D. This CDR3 comprises 15 residues. The V gene's germline CDR1 is LGHNA and CDR2 YNFKEQ. V dropped 0 bases and J dropped 6 bases, with 14 bases sitting between them. The CDR3 DNA reads as TGTGCCAGCAGCCAAGATCTGCTCACCCGGGATGGCTACACCTTC. This gives the protein CASSQDLLTRDGYTF.

This chain joins TRBV7-6 and TRBJ2-7; 9 nucleotides agree with TRBD1. Germline trimming cut 1 base from V and 3 bases from J; bases unmatched to any gene: 4. From germline, CDR1 is SGHVS and CDR2 FNYEAQ. CDR3 length equals 15 residues. The CDR3 DNA follows: TGTGCCAGCAGCTTAGGCCGGGGACAGGGCTACGAGCAGTACTTC. Protein sequence: CASSLGRGQGYEQYF.

This chain joins TRBV7-9 and TRBJ2-5; 9 nucleotides line up with TRBD2. Unmatched junction bases numbered 7, after V lost 3 bases and J lost 5 bases. The CDR3 contains 15 residues. Per germline, CDR1 SEHNR and CDR2 FQNEAQ (reference sequence). CDR3 in DNA: TGTGCCAGCAGCTTGCTAGCGGGGCCGAAGGAGACCCAGTACTTC. Translation gives CASSLLAGPKETQYF.

This sequence joins TRBV7-9 and TRBJ2-2; 9 nucleotides agree with TRBD2. Per the germline V gene, CDR1 is SEHNR and CDR2 is FQNEAQ (reference sequence). The J segment lost 6 bases and the V segment lost 4 bases, leaving 6 bases of the junction unmatched. The CDR3 runs to 15 residues. CDR3 residues: CASSSGTSKAGELFF. CDR3 sequence (DNA): TGTGCCAGCAGCTCCGGGACTAGCAAAGCCGGGGAGCTGTTTTTT.

The chain uses TRBV5-1 and TRBJ2-3, with D perhaps assigned TRBD1 or TRBD2 (5 bases each). Deletions cut 1 base from V and 4 bases from J, with 10 bases between. This CDR3 comprises 14 residues. The V gene's germline CDR1 is SGHRS and CDR2 YFSETQ. The CDR3: CASSLRQGADTQYF. The CDR3 DNA reads as TGCGCCAGCAGCTTGCGTCAGGGAGCAGATACGCAGTATTTT.

DNA of the CDR3: TGCGCCAGCAGCTTGGCACGAGGAGGCAACACTGAAGCTTTCTTT. Its translation is CASSLARGGNTEAFF. V is TRBV5-1 and J is TRBJ1-1; unclear D gene. V lost 0 bases, J lost 2 bases, and 11 bases lay in between. The CDR3 contains 15 residues. CDR1 SGHRS and CDR2 YFSETQ come from the germline V gene.

V is TRBV11-2 and J is TRBJ2-5, with D perhaps TRBD1 (6 bases). The CDR3 runs 15 residues. Per the germline V gene, CDR1 is SGHAT and CDR2 is FQNNGV. V lost 1 base and J 2 bases, leaving 11 bases between the germline ends. CDR3 amino acids: CASSLVSRGQETQYF. The CDR3 DNA is TGTGCCAGCAGCTTAGTCTCCAGGGGTCAAGAGACCCAGTACTTC.

This chain joins TRBV28 and TRBJ1-1; D is unresolved. Trimming shortened V by 0 bases and J by 0 bases, and 11 bases separated the two germline ends. This CDR3 contains 16 residues. Germline V CDR1 and CDR2: MDHEN, SYDVKM. Here the CDR3 reads CASSLCWLRMNTEAFF. The CDR3 DNA reads as TGTGCCAGCAGTTTATGTTGGCTTCGAATGAACACTGAAGCTTTCTTT.

The chain employs TRBV29-1 and TRBJ2-7; D call uncertain. Trimming left V 4 bases short and J 7 bases short, with 8 bases between. The CDR3 has 10 residues. CDR1 is SQVTM, CDR2 ANQGSEA, per germline. The CDR3 nucleotides read TGCAGCGTTGGGGTGGGGGAGCAGTACTTC. This sequence encodes CSVGVGEQYF.

The rearrangement links TRBV12-5 to TRBJ1-1; D gene ambiguous. V gave up 4 bases and J gave up 0 bases, with 6 bases separating them. The CDR3 covers 13 residues. Germline V gene lookup returns CDR1 LGHNT and CDR2 FRNRAP. CDR3 sequence: CASGSTVNTEAFF. The CDR3 coding sequence is TGTGCTAGTGGTTCAACAGTGAACACTGAAGCTTTCTTT.

In DNA form, the CDR3 reads TGTGCCAGCAGCTTGTGGCGGGGGGAGAGCACAGATACGCAGTATTTT. Amino acids: CASSLWRGESTDTQYF. The chain links TRBV5-6 to TRBJ2-3; 8 bases line up with TRBD2. CDR1 is SGHDT, CDR2 YYEEEE, per germline. V dropped 1 base and J dropped 0; count of bases not matched to a gene: 4. This CDR3 is 16 amino acids long.

The J gene is TRBJ2-5, the V gene TRBV30; the D gene is possibly TRBD1 (6 bases). This CDR3 is built from 13 residues. Trimming stripped 6 bases from V and 3 bases from J, with 14 bases between. Germline-derived CDR1 and CDR2 are GTSNPN and SVGIG (reference sequence). For the CDR3, the DNA is TGTGCCTGCCCCGGGACAACTAAAGAGACCCAGTACTTC. It codes for CACPGTTKETQYF.